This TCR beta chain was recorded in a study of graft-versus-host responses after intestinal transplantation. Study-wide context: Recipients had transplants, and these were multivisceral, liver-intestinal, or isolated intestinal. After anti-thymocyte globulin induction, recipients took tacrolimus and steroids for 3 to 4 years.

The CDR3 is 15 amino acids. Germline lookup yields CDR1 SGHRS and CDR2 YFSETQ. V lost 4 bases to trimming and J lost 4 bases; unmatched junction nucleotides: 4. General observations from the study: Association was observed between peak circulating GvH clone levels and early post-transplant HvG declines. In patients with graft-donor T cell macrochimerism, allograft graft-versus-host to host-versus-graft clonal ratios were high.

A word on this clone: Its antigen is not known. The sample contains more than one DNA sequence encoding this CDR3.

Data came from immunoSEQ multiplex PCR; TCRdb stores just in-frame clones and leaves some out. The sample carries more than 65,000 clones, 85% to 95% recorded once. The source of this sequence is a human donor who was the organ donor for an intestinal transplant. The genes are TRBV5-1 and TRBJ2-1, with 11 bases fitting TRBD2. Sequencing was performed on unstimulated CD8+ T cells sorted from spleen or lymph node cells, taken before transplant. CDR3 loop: CASSLGTSGYNEQFF. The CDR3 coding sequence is TGCGCCAGCAGCCTGGGGACTAGCGGATACAATGAGCAGTTCTTC.